This T cell receptor beta chain was identified in a study of blood T cell repertoires in COVID-19. The overall study: The origin of the acute and convalescent COVID-19 samples was the United States, Italy and Spain. From T cells, B-cell-depleted T cells, or PBMCs came the material, which was cDNA or gDNA.

The germline V gene encodes CDR1 MDHEN and CDR2 SYDVKM. The CDR3 sequence is 13 residues long. V lost 6 bases and J lost 1, with 7 bases in between. Remarks on this clone: Distinct nucleotide sequences in the sample also encode this CDR3.

Seattle's enrolled individuals joined amid active infection and were then monitored longitudinally. As originally analysed: For nucleated cells, counts were estimated from reference gene primer amplification. Assay: immunoSEQ multiplex PCR; the TCRdb copy retains only in-frame clones and omits some. V and J calls and clone size come straight from that table; D and trimming were deduced from the DNA. The profile shows tens of thousands of clones, approximately 80% of them singletons. This chain uses TRBV28 with TRBJ1-5; D ambiguous. The clonotype comes from a man in his forties or fifties with COVID-19, enrolled during active disease. Material for sequencing was peripheral blood. CDR3 nucleotides: TGTGCCAGCAGGGGAGGAAGCAATCAGCCCCAGCATTTT. Translated: CASRGGSNQPQHF.